This T cell receptor beta chain was recorded in a study of cytomegalovirus exposure and HLA in healthy donors. The CDR3 totals 17 residues. Germline CDR1 and CDR2: SEHNR and FQNEAQ (reference sequence). The V segment lost 4 bases and the J segment 5 bases; nucleotides outside the gene matches: 13. The primer mix had 60 Vbeta and 13 Jbeta primers. Profiled with immunoSEQ multiplex PCR; TCRdb holds only in-frame clones, not every one. The repertoire consists of roughly 160,000 clones, with 75% to 90% occurring once and the leading ten covering about 2.2%. Study conclusions and caveats: With DRB1 most and HLA-C fewest, TCR association rates differed between HLA loci in a later analysis. Immune exposure was documented only through CMV serostatus. In vitro testing confirmed a few CMV-associated chains as specific for CMV antigens.

Details on this clone: Its antigen is currently unknown.

The TCR comes from a male donor in good health and CMV-seronegative. Sequencing was carried out using PBMCs. This rearrangement joins TRBV7-9 to TRBJ1-5, with TRBD1 identical over 8 bases. The CDR3 DNA follows: TGTGCCAGCAGCTCCAAGGGGGGCAGGGGGCGGGATCAGCCCCAGCATTTT. It specifies CASSSKGGRGRDQPQHF.